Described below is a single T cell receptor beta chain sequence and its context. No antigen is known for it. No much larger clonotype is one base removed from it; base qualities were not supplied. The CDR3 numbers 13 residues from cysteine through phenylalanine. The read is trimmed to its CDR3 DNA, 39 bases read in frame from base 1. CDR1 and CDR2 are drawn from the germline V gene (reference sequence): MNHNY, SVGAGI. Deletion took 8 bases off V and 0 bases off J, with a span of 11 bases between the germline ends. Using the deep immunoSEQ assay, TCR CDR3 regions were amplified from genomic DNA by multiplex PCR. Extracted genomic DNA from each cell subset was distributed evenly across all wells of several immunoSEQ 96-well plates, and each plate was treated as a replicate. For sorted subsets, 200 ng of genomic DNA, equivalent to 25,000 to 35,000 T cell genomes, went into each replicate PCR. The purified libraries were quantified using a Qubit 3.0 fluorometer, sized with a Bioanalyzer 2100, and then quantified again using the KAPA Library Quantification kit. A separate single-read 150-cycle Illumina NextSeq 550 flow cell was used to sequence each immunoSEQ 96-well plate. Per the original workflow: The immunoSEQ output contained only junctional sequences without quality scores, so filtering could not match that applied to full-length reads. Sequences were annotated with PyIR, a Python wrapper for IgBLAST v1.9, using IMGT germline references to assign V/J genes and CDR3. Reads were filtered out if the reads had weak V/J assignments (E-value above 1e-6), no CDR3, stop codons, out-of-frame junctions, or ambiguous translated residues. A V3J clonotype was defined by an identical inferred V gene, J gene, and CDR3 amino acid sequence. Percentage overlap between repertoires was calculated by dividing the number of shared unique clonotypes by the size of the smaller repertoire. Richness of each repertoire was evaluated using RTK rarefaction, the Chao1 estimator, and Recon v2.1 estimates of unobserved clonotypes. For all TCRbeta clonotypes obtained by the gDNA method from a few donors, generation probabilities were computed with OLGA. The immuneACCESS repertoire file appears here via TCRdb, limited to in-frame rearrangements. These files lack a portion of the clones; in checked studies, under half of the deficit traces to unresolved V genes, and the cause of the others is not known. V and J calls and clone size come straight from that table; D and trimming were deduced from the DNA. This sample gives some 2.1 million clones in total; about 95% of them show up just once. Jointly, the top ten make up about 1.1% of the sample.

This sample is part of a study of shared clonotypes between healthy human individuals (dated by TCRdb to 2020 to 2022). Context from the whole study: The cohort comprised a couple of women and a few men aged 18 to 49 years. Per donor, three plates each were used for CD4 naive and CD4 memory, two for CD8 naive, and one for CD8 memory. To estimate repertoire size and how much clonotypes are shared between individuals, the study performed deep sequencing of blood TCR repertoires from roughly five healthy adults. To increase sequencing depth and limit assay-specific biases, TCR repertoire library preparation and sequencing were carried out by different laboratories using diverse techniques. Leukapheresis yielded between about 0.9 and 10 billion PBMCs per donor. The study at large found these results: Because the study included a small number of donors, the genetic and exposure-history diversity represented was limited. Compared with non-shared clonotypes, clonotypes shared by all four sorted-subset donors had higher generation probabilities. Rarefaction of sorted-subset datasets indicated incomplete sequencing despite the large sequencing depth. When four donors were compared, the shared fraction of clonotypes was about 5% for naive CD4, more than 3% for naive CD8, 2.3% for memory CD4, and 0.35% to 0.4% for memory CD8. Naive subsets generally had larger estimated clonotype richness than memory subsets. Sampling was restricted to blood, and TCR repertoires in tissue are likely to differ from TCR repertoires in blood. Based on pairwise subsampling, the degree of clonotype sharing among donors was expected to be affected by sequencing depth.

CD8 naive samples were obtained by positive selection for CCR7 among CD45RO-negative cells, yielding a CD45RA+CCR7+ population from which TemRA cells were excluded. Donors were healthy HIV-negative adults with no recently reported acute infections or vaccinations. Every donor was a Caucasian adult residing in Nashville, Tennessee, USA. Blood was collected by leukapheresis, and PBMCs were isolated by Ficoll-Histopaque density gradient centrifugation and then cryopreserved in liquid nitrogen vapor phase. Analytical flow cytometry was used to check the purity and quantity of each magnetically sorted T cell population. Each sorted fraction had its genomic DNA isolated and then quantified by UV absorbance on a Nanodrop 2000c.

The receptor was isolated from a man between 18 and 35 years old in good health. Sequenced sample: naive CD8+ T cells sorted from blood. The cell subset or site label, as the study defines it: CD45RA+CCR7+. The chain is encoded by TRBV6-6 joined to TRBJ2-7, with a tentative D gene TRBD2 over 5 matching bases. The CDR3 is CASWSGSSYEQYF. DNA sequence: TGTGCCAGCTGGAGCGGTAGCTCCTACGAGCAGTACTTC.